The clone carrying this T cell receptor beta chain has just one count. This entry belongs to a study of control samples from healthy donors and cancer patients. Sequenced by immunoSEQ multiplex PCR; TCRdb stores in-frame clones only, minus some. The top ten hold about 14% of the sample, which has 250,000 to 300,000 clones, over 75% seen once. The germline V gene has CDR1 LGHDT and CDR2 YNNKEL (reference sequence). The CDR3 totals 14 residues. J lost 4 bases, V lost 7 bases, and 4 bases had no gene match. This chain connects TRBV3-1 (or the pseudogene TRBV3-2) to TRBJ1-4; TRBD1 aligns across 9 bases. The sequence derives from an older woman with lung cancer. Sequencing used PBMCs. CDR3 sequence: CASTTTGGNEKLFF. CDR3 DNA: TGTGCCAGCACCACGACAGGGGGTAATGAAAAACTGTTTTTT.